The 17 T cell receptor beta chains presented below share a single source sample, sequenced in a study of CD8 T cells in Susac syndrome. RNA, at about 0.45 to 1 ug, was reverse transcribed with random hexamers. TCRdb re-called the immunoSEQ multiplex PCR reads through MiXCR, storing one row per CDR3 protein. The profile shows about 140,000 distinct CDR3 sequences, 85% to 95% of them singletons. The sequenced sample was CD4+ T cells from PBMCs. Every receptor here comes from a human donor with multiple sclerosis.

The chain joins TRBV12-3 or TRBV12-4 to TRBJ1-3, with D possibly being TRBD1 (5 bases). CDR3 length: 18 residues. Trimming took 3 bases from V and 0 from J, leaving 18 bases between them. CDR3 sequence: CASSFGLRRDFSGNTIYF. The CDR3 DNA reads TGTGCCAGCAGTTTCGGCCTCCGACGGGACTTCTCTGGAAACACCATATATTTT.

The rearrangement joins TRBV24-1 to TRBJ2-3; maybe TRBD2 (5 bases). Trimming took 7 bases from V and 8 from J, leaving 12 bases between them. Germline loops: CDR1 KGHDR, CDR2 SFDVKD. The CDR3 is made up of 12 amino acids. The chain's CDR3 is CATRGGFGTQYF. CDR3 sequence (DNA): TGTGCCACCAGGGGCGGGTTCGGTACGCAGTATTTT.

The chain is built from TRBV7-9 and TRBJ1-2; a weak D match, TRBD1 (5 bases). Trimming pared 5 bases from V and 11 bases from J, leaving 27 bases between. Per the germline V gene, CDR1 is SEHNR and CDR2 is FQNEAQ (reference sequence). This CDR3 has 16 residues. DNA of the CDR3: TGTGCCAGCAGCCCCACCCTCGCCAGGGCCGTTGGGGGGTACACCTTC. As protein: CASSPTLARAVGGYTF.

The chain links TRBV3-1 to TRBJ2-4; no reliable D call. V was cut by 8 bases and J by 0 bases, with 8 bases left in between. The germline gives CDR1 LGHDT, CDR2 YNNKEL (reference sequence). The CDR3 loop spans 13 amino acids. The CDR3 DNA sequence: TGTGCCAGCGGTAGACTAGCCAAAAACATTCAGTACTTC. It codes for CASGRLAKNIQYF.

V gene TRBV20-1 combines with J gene TRBJ2-1; 13 bases align to TRBD2. The junction had 6 bases not matched to a gene; V was cut back by 5 bases and J by 8 bases. The CDR3 runs 14 residues. Germline V gene lookup returns CDR1 DFQATT and CDR2 SNEGSKA (reference sequence). The CDR3 sequence is CSALLAGGVDEQFF. The CDR3 DNA reads TGCAGTGCTCTACTAGCGGGAGGGGTCGATGAGCAGTTCTTC.

The rearrangement uses TRBV9 and TRBJ2-1, with D perhaps TRBD2 (6 bases). Looked up from germline, CDR1 is SGDLS and CDR2 is YYNGEE. Trimming stripped 4 bases from V and 8 bases from J, with 16 bases between. The CDR3 runs to 14 residues. The DNA for the CDR3 is TGTGCCAGCAGCCTCCAGGAGGGAATCCATGAGCAGTTCTTC. Protein product: CASSLQEGIHEQFF.

This clonotype has only a few counts. DNA for the CDR3: TGTGCCAGCAGAGAGACAGCTACCTACGAGCAGTACTTC. It is translated as CASRETATYEQYF. The chain links TRBV6-1 to TRBJ2-7, with a weak D call TRBD1 (5 bases). Trimming stripped 6 bases from V and 2 bases from J, with 11 bases between. This CDR3 has 13 amino acids. Germline-derived CDR1 and CDR2 are MNHNS and SASEGT.

The chain links TRBV20-1 to TRBJ1-5, with no clear D. The CDR3 is 12 amino acids. The germline V and J ends were trimmed by 1 base and 6 bases, with 7 bases remaining between them. Germline V gives CDR1 DFQATT, CDR2 SNEGSKA (reference sequence). CDR3: CSARAGGQPQHF. CDR3 DNA sequence: TGCAGTGCTAGAGCGGGCGGTCAGCCCCAGCATTTT.

On this clonotype itself: At one end, the junction sequence differs from germline, possibly due to a read error. The CDR3 DNA sequence: TGTGCCAGCAGCCAGCCCCCCCAACCCCTCCACTTC. Residues: CASSQPPQPLHF. The J gene is TRBJ2-7, the V gene TRBV3-1; D call uncertain. This CDR3 contains 12 residues. CDR1 is LGHDT, CDR2 YNNKEL, per germline (reference sequence).

The rearrangement links TRBV7-9 to TRBJ1-2; D is possibly TRBD1 (5 bases). This CDR3 is 14 amino acids long. Germline V CDR1 and CDR2: SEHNR, FQNEAQ (reference sequence). The V end was cut by 3 bases, the J end by 3 bases, with 11 bases between. The CDR3 DNA reads as TGTGCCAGCAGCTTCCTCAGGGTGGACTATGGCTACACCTTC. Translation gives CASSFLRVDYGYTF.

The chain recombines TRBV28 with TRBJ2-4; 7 bases match TRBD1. The CDR3 consists of 15 residues. After removal of 1 base from V and 4 bases from J, the junction contained 4 bases not matched to a gene. Germline-derived CDR1 and CDR2 are MDHEN and SYDVKM. CDR3 in DNA: TGTGCCAGCAGTTTATCCGGGACAGCGAAAAACATTCAGTACTTC. This gives the protein CASSLSGTAKNIQYF.

This rearrangement joins TRBV12-3 or TRBV12-4 to TRBJ1-1; no clear D gene. This CDR3 comprises 13 residues. The germline V and J ends were trimmed by 3 bases and 0 bases, with 5 bases remaining between them. The CDR3 bases are TGTGCCAGCAGTTTCACACTGAACACTGAAGCTTTCTTT. The encoded protein is CASSFTLNTEAFF.

This chain joins TRBV28 and TRBJ2-5; D gene unclear. Trimming cost V 2 bases and J 4 bases, with 11 bases left between them. The germline V gene has CDR1 MDHEN and CDR2 SYDVKM. CDR3 length: 14 residues. The CDR3 region is CASSLAGNRETQYF. The CDR3 DNA is TGTGCCAGCAGTTTAGCTGGAAATCGAGAGACCCAGTACTTC. Full variable domain (remainder filled in from reference TRBV28 and TRBJ2-5): DVKVTQSSRYLVKRTGEKVFLECVQDMDHENMFWYRQDPGLGLRLIYFSYDVKMKEKGDIPEGYSVSREKKERFSLILESASTNQTSMYLCASSLAGNRETQYFGPGTRLLVL.

V gene TRBV20-1 combines with J gene TRBJ1-5, with a weak D call TRBD1 (5 bases). This CDR3 is built from 16 residues. V lost 1 base, J lost 1 base, and 14 bases lay in between. Germline CDR1 and CDR2: DFQATT and SNEGSKA (reference sequence). The CDR3 nucleotides are TGCAGTGCTAGAGGCCGGGGGGGAACCAGCAATCAGCCCCAGCATTTT. Translated, it gives CSARGRGGTSNQPQHF.

This chain joins TRBV27 and TRBJ1-3; the D gene is possibly TRBD1 (5 bases). V lost 5 bases to trimming and J lost 4 bases, with 12 bases between them. This CDR3 is 14 amino acids long. The germline CDR1 and CDR2 sequences are MNHEY and SMNVEV (reference sequence). The CDR3 region has the DNA TGTGCCAGCAGTCGTGGAGGGGTCGGAAACACCATATATTTT. The encoded protein is CASSRGGVGNTIYF.

The V and J genes are TRBV5-4 and TRBJ2-3, with 8 bases fitting TRBD2. The CDR3 loop spans 15 amino acids. With 0 bases clipped from V and 12 bases from J, the junction kept 12 bases outside the gene matches. The germline CDR1 and CDR2 sequences are SGHNT and YYREEE (reference sequence). The CDR3 DNA sequence: TGTGCCAGCAGCTTGGCCGTCGGGGGCGGGAGGCCACAGTATTTT. This encodes CASSLAVGGGRPQYF.

The V call is TRBV5-1, the J call TRBJ2-1; 8 bases are shared with TRBD2. Germline-derived CDR1 and CDR2 are SGHRS and YFSETQ. The CDR3 is 14 residues long. V lost 0 bases and J lost 5; bases outside the gene matches: 1. The chain's CDR3 is CASSLVLADNEQFF. As DNA, the CDR3 is TGCGCCAGCAGCTTGGTACTAGCGGACAATGAGCAGTTCTTC.